These T cell receptor beta chains were read from a single sample in a study of PD-1 blockade in classical Hodgkin lymphoma. Using immunoSEQ multiplex PCR, the repertoire was profiled, and TCRdb retains in-frame clones only, with some absent. The sample has 45,000 or so clones; roughly 73% are singletons. The specimen was peripheral blood mononuclear cells (PBMCs), collected before the fourth cycle of nivolumab. The receptors here all came from a human donor with classical Hodgkin lymphoma. CDR3s include the opening cysteine and the closing phenylalanine or tryptophan. A D gene is named only where the DNA matches it firmly. Size tells how often a clone was seen (once, few, many) or the class of an expanded clone, and some rows leave it out.

J gene	D gene	clone size	V gene	CDR3 protein
TRBJ1-1	-	-	TRBV29-1	CSVPGAGVGMNTEAFF
TRBJ1-5	-	-	TRBV6-6	CASGAVDRQPQHF
TRBJ1-5	-	-	TRBV18	CASSPNFNQPQHF
TRBJ1-1	-	-	TRBV7-9	CASSSRGKGGTEAFF
TRBJ2-2	-	-	TRBV9	CASSVGGTNTGELFF
TRBJ2-2	-	-	TRBV19	CASSGQNTGELFF
TRBJ1-2	-	-	TRBV16	CASSQSANYGYTF
TRBJ2-2	TRBD1	-	TRBV19	CASSIQGAPGELFF
TRBJ2-3	-	-	TRBV18	CASSPPNTDTQYF
TRBJ2-7	-	-	TRBV7-9	CASSSHLGHYEQYF
TRBJ1-3	-	once	TRBV7-2	CASSLFGLSGNTIYF
TRBJ1-5	-	-	TRBV30	CAWSVVGLALQPQHF
TRBJ1-1	TRBD1	-	TRBV7-9	CASSLAATGSAVGFF
TRBJ1-1	TRBD1	-	TRBV7-9	CASGFQQGGTEAFF
TRBJ1-4	TRBD1	-	TRBV6-6	CASRGQINEKLFF
TRBJ1-4	TRBD1	-	TRBV2	CASRELDRDNEKLFF
TRBJ1-5	TRBD1	-	TRBV19	CASRQGGNSNQPQHF
TRBJ1-6	-	-	TRBV7-2	CASSVTGFHDSPLHF
TRBJ1-6	-	few	TRBV9	CASSVDPTSAASPLHF
TRBJ2-7	-	-	TRBV11-2	CASSLGLYSYEQYF
TRBJ2-6	-	-	TRBV6-1	CASSEGSSGANVLTF
TRBJ1-1	-	-	TRBV2	CASSDSGNTEAFF
TRBJ2-5	-	once	TRBV5-4	CASSFSGTVETQYF
TRBJ2-1	-	-	TRBV4-2	CASSQGEYYNEQFF
TRBJ2-2	-	once	TRBV7-7	CASSFGVGHTGELFF
TRBJ1-1	TRBD1	-	TRBV29-1	CSAEGQMNTEAFF
TRBJ2-3	-	-	TRBV7-3	CASSPMGPSTDTQYF
TRBJ1-1	-	-	TRBV6-1	CASDVMNTEAFF
TRBJ2-2	TRBD2	-	TRBV7-8	CASSPRSGPANTGELFF
TRBJ2-7	-	-	TRBV7-2	CASSLNPGPYEQYF
TRBJ2-7	-	-	TRBV7-2	CASSLRRRGTSPYEQYF
TRBJ1-1	-	-	TRBV5-1	CASSLLQGYTEAFF
TRBJ2-3	TRBD1	few	TRBV29-1	CSVAGQASSTDTQYF
TRBJ2-5	-	once	TRBV5-1	CASSLGGSQETQYF
TRBJ2-7	-	once	TRBV6-5	CASSHEPQVSEQYF
TRBJ1-4	-	once	TRBV7-8	CASSLNSGNEKLFF
TRBJ2-7	-	few	TRBV4-3	CASSQERVSYEQYF
TRBJ1-2	-	few	TRBV29-1	CSAGGGNYGYTF
TRBJ1-1	-	once	TRBV7-2	CASSLYDYMNTEAFF
TRBJ1-1	-	once	TRBV5-1	CASSLDMVTEAFF
TRBJ1-1	TRBD1	few	TRBV28	CASQSGGMDTEAFF
TRBJ1-5	TRBD1	-	TRBV28	CASSGRRGLQPQHF
TRBJ2-7	TRBD2	-	TRBV10-2	CASSRLAGDYEQYF
TRBJ1-2	-	-	TRBV7-2	CASSLVSTVANYGYTF
TRBJ2-7	TRBD2	-	TRBV7-2	CASSTSSGGAGEQYF
TRBJ1-4	-	-	TRBV19	CASSIQATNEKLFF
TRBJ2-2	-	-	TRBV11-1	CASRPGSWDPNTGELFF
TRBJ2-2	TRBD2	few	TRBV2	CASLPGGTNTGELFF
TRBJ1-1	-	-	TRBV5-1	CASRRTGGIAEAFF
TRBJ2-7	TRBD1	once	TRBV7-8	CASSAWTGSYEQYF
TRBJ2-3	TRBD1	-	TRBV5-1	CASSLVRTGGIADTQYF
TRBJ2-1	-	-	TRBV27	CASSSPANEQFF
TRBJ2-1	TRBD1	-	TRBV5-4	CASSTGTGTPNEQFF
TRBJ1-1	TRBD1	-	TRBV6-5	CASSSRIHRGRVEAFF
TRBJ2-7	TRBD1	-	TRBV29-1	CSVGGQGTYYEQYF
TRBJ1-1	-	-	TRBV18	CASSPRRDEAFF
TRBJ2-1	TRBD2	-	TRBV29-1	CSVKSGGAGSNEQFF
TRBJ2-2	TRBD1	-	TRBV9	CASSETGGSGELFF